The next 10 T cell receptor beta chains were all read from a single sample in a study of blood T cells in healthy people across ages. The authors ran a second PCR of roughly 6 to 11 cycles using a sample-barcoded 5' primer and a J-beta primer mix. TCRdb ran MiXCR on the 5' RACE reads and lists one entry per CDR3 protein. The sample includes roughly 1,100,000 distinct CDR3 sequences, around 25% of them seen just once. This same sample was also part of a study on T cells of mothers and their children.

Input material: blood. The receptors were gathered from a girl aged 2 to 9 in good health.

The V and J genes are TRBV7-3 and TRBJ1-1; 12 positions agree with TRBD1. The CDR3 covers 19 residues. In germline, CDR1 is SGHTA, CDR2 FQGTGA. With 0 bases clipped from V and 5 bases from J, the junction kept 13 bases outside the gene matches. The CDR3 DNA reads as TGTGCCAGCAGCTTAACGGGATTGGGGACAGGGGGCAGGGGGACTGAAGCTTTCTTT. This sequence encodes CASSLTGLGTGGRGTEAFF.

This clonotype was found a few times. In nucleotides, the CDR3 is TGCGCCAGCAGTTTGACCACGACGGGAAACACCATATATTTT. Translation gives CASSLTTTGNTIYF. The chain combines TRBV5-1 with TRBJ1-3; D remains ambiguous. V gave up 5 bases and J gave up 4 bases, with 13 bases separating them. Germline CDR1 and CDR2: SGHRS and YFSETQ. The CDR3 extends over 14 amino acids.

This chain links TRBV19 with TRBJ1-2; 9 positions agree with TRBD1. This CDR3 spans 14 amino acids. The junction had 5 bases not matched to a gene; V was cut back by 4 bases and J by 5 bases. The germline gives CDR1 LNHDA, CDR2 SQIVND (reference sequence). The CDR3: CASSRDRAGYGYTF. Written as DNA, the CDR3 is TGTGCCAGTAGTAGGGACAGGGCCGGGTATGGCTACACCTTC.

V gene TRBV7-9 combines with J gene TRBJ2-3, with 8 bases matching TRBD2. Looked up from germline, CDR1 is SEHNR and CDR2 is FQNEAQ (reference sequence). The CDR3 loop spans 16 amino acids. J was trimmed by 5 bases and V by 1 base; bases with no gene match: 8. CDR3 region: CASSLGTSLSGDTQYF. In DNA, the CDR3 is TGTGCCAGCAGCTTAGGGACTAGCCTTTCGGGAGATACGCAGTATTTT.

The chain uses TRBV7-8 and TRBJ2-7; no clear D. The CDR3 is 14 residues long. Germline lookup yields CDR1 SGHVS and CDR2 FQNEAQ. The V gene lost 8 bases and the J gene lost 2 bases, with 16 bases spanning the gap. CDR3 sequence (DNA): TGTGCCAGCGTGAGACGTGATTTCCCCTACGAGCAGTACTTC. Translated: CASVRRDFPYEQYF.

This sequence joins TRBV27 and TRBJ2-1, with no clear D. CDR1 is MNHEY and CDR2 is SMNVEV in the germline V gene (reference sequence). CDR3 length equals 14 residues. The V end lost 4 bases, the J end lost 5 bases, and 12 bases lay between the germline ends. CDR3 sequence: CASSSPQRDNEQFF. The CDR3 bases are TGTGCCAGCAGTTCCCCTCAAAGGGACAATGAGCAGTTCTTC.

The gene calls are TRBV11-2 and TRBJ2-5; a possible D gene is TRBD2 (5 bases). The assigned J gene may be wrong: the sequence end matches TRBJ2-7 better. Germline assignment: CDR1 SGHAT and CDR2 FQNNGV. The CDR3 extends over 12 amino acids. The CDR3, as DNA: TGTGCCGGGCAGTCTTTCGGGGACGAGCAGTACTTC. Translation: CAGQSFGDEQYF.

The gene calls are TRBV19 and TRBJ2-7; D gene unclear. V shed 5 bases and J shed 2 bases, with 16 bases lying between them. This CDR3 region has 15 residues. The germline CDR1 and CDR2 sequences are LNHDA and SQIVND (reference sequence). This chain's CDR3 is CASSLRTELTYEQYF. As DNA, the CDR3 is TGTGCCAGTAGTTTGCGGACGGAATTAACCTACGAGCAGTACTTC.

The V call is TRBV7-9, the J call TRBJ2-7; D is unclear. V gave up 2 bases and J gave up 6 bases, with 14 bases separating them. The CDR3 is 14 amino acids. Germline-derived CDR1 and CDR2 are SEHNR and FQNEAQ (reference sequence). CDR3 sequence reads: CASSLLGSPGEQYF. Written as DNA, the CDR3 is TGTGCCAGCAGCTTACTGGGCAGCCCTGGCGAGCAGTACTTC.

The CDR3 loop is CATSRVQGPQTQYF. For the CDR3, the DNA is TGTGCCACCAGCAGAGTGCAGGGCCCACAGACCCAGTACTTC. This chain connects TRBV15 to TRBJ2-5; D is possibly TRBD1 (5 bases). Looked up from germline, CDR1 is LNHNV and CDR2 is YYDKDF (reference sequence). With 1 base removed from V and 6 bases from J, the gap between germline ends came to 12 bases. This CDR3 comprises 14 residues.